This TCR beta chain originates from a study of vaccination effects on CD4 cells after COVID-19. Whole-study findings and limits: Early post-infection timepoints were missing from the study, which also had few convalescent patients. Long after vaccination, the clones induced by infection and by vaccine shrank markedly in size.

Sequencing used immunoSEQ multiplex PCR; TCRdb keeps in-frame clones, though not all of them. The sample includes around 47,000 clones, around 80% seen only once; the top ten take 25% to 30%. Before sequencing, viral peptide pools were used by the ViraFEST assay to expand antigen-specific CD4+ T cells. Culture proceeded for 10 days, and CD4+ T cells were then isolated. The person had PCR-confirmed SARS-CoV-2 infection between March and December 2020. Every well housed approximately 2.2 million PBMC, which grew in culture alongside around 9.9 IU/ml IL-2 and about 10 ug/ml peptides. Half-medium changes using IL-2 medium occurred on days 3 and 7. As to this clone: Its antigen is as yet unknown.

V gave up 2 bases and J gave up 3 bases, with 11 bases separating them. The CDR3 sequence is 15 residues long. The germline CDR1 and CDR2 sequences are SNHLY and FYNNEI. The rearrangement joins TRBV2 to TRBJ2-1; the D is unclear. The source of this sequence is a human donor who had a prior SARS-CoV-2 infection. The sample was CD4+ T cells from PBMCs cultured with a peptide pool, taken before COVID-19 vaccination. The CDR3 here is CASSEFPLLYNEQFF. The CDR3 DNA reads TGTGCCAGCAGTGAATTTCCATTACTCTACAATGAGCAGTTCTTC.